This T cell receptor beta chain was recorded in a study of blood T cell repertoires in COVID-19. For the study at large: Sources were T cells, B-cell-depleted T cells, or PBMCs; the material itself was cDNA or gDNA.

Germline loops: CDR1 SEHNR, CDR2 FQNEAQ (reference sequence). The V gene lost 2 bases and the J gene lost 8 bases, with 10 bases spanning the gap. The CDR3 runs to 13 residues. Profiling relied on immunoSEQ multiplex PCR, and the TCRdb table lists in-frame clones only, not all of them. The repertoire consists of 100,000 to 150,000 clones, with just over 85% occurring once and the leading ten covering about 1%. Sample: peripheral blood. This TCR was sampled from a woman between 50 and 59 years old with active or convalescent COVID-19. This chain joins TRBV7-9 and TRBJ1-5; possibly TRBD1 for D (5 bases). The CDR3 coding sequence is TGTGCCAGCAGCTTAATGGGGGGGGAGCCCCAGCATTTT. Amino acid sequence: CASSLMGGEPQHF.